These 8 T cell receptor beta chains share one sample of origin, sequenced in a study of beta chain features in type 1 diabetes. Points from the study as a whole: Patients with Type 1 diabetes showed moderately but significantly shorter TCRB CDR3s in all four CD4+ subsets.

For these TCRs, the target antigens are not known. The entirety of the isolated RNA underwent reverse transcription, so expressed TCRB transcripts were sequenced. This table comes from immunoSEQ multiplex PCR, and its TCRdb copy is limited to in-frame clones, with some not included. The sample records 150,000 to 200,000 clones, roughly 10% being singletons. Sequenced material: central memory CD4+ T cells from blood. These receptors originate from a woman aged 30 to 39 with type 1 diabetes.

This clone was observed a handful of times. The V and J genes are TRBV6-5 and TRBJ1-4; D remains unclear. V was shortened by 2 bases and J by 7 bases, with 11 bases between the two germline ends. The CDR3 loop spans 14 amino acids. Germline CDR1 and CDR2: MNHEY and SVGAGI. The CDR3 DNA follows: TGTGCCAGCAGTTACGGAACCGAGGGTGAAAAACTGTTTTTT. It encodes CASSYGTEGEKLFF.

This sequence joins TRBV27 and TRBJ1-1; 8 bases are a match to TRBD1. The CDR3 spans 14 residues. J gave up 4 bases and V 6 bases, and 7 bases lay outside the gene matches. Germline V gene sequence: CDR1 MNHEY, CDR2 SMNVEV (reference sequence). The CDR3 loop is CASRGQAGATEAFF. As DNA, the CDR3 is TGTGCCAGCAGGGGACAGGCTGGGGCCACTGAAGCTTTCTTT.

A few counts support this clone. The V call is TRBV18, the J call TRBJ1-4; D is undetermined. V lost 2 bases and J 3 bases, leaving 10 bases between the germline ends. The CDR3 consists of 15 residues. Germline-derived CDR1 and CDR2 are KGHSH and LQKENI. In DNA form, the CDR3 reads TGTGCCAGCTCACCATCCAGGAATTCTAATGAAAAACTGTTTTTT. Amino acids: CASSPSRNSNEKLFF.

This clone came up a few times. Written as DNA, the CDR3 is TGTGCCAGCAGCTTGGGGGCTCCGGGACAGGGGGCGGGCGGCTACACCTTC. This sequence encodes CASSLGAPGQGAGGYTF. The genes are TRBV5-4 and TRBJ1-2; 12 bases agree with TRBD1. V was pared by 0 bases and J by 8 bases, with 11 bases of the junction left unmatched. The CDR3 is 17 residues long. In germline, CDR1 is SGHNT, CDR2 YYREEE (reference sequence).

This chain connects TRBV10-3 to TRBJ2-5; the D gene is possibly TRBD2 (5 bases). V was clipped by 10 bases and J by 3 bases, with 18 bases between them. The length of the CDR3 is 14 residues. Germline CDR1 reads ENHRY; CDR2 reads SYGVKD. The CDR3 nucleotides are TGTGCCACTGATAATACCGGGAATGAAGAGACCCAGTACTTC. It codes for CATDNTGNEETQYF.

The V gene is TRBV14, the J gene TRBJ2-7; maybe TRBD1 (6 bases). V dropped 4 bases and J dropped 3 bases, with 10 bases sitting between them. The CDR3 has 13 residues. In germline, CDR1 is SGHDN, CDR2 FVKESK. The CDR3 region has the DNA TGTGCCAGCAGCCTAATACAGGGCTACGAGCAGTACTTC. Translating it yields CASSLIQGYEQYF.

This chain connects TRBV30 to TRBJ1-2, with a possible D match to TRBD1 (6 bases). Trimming left V 1 base short and J 4 bases short, with 13 bases between. The germline CDR1 and CDR2 sequences are GTSNPN and SVGIG (reference sequence). This CDR3 spans 14 amino acids. CDR3 loop: CAWSESTGSYGYTF. DNA for the CDR3: TGTGCCTGGAGTGAGTCGACAGGTAGCTATGGCTACACCTTC.

The V and J genes are TRBV9 and TRBJ2-1; 8 bases line up with TRBD2. The CDR3 contains 15 residues. The germline CDR1 and CDR2 sequences are SGDLS and YYNGEE. J gave up 4 bases and V 3 bases, and 6 bases lay outside the gene matches. The CDR3 sequence: CASSGRREVYNEQFF. The CDR3 nucleotides read TGTGCCAGCAGCGGCCGGCGGGAGGTTTACAATGAGCAGTTCTTC.